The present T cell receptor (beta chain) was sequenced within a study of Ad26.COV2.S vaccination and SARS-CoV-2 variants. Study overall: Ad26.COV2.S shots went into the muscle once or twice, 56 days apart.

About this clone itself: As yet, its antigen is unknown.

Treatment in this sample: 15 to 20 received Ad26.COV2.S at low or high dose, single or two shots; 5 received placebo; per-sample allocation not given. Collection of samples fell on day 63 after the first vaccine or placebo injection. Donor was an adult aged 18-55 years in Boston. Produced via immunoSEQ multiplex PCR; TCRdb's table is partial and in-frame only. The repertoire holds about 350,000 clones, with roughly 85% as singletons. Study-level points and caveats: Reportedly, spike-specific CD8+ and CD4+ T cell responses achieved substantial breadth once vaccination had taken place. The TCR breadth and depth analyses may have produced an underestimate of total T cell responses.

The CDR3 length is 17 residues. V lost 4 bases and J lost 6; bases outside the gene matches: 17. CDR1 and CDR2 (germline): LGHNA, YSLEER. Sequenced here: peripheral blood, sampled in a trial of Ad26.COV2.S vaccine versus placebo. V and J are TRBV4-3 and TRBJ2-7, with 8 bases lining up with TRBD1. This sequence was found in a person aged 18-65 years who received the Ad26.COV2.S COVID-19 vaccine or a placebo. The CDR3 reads CASSRDSGAGGFGEQYF. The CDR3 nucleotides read TGCGCCAGCAGCCGCGATTCGGGGGCAGGGGGCTTTGGCGAGCAGTACTTC.